Reported below is one T cell receptor beta chain. Its target is not known. Primers used in a second PCR of roughly 7 to 11 cycles were a sample-barcoded 5' primer and a J-beta primer mix. With 12 random nucleotides, a template-switch adaptor tagged each individual cDNA molecule. From the 5' RACE reads, TCRdb called clonotypes with MiXCR, one entry per CDR3 protein. Of under 2,000,000 distinct CDR3 sequences in the sample, around half are singletons; the top ten hold around 2.1%. The data stem from a study of blood T cells in healthy people across ages. Study-level results: Per million T cells, TCR beta diversity dropped roughly linearly as age increased. Long-lived donors exceeded aged donors in naive CD4+ cells and diversity.

The CDR3 covers 15 residues. Per germline, CDR1 SNHLY and CDR2 FYNNEI. Trimming removed 1 base at V and 3 bases at J, with 7 bases between. This TCR was recovered from a woman between 35 and 50 years old in good health. The chain couples TRBV2 to TRBJ1-6; D unresolved. The sample consisted of blood. CDR3 protein: CASSEGKDYNSPLHF. The CDR3 DNA reads TGTGCCAGCAGTGAAGGCAAGGACTATAATTCACCCCTCCACTTT.